This T cell receptor (beta chain) was observed in a study of T-cell memory formation after mild COVID-19. TCRdb re-derived calls from the 5' RACE reads in MiXCR, one entry per CDR3 protein. The profile shows 120,000 to 150,000 distinct CDR3 sequences, around 21% of them singletons. The table lists this clonotype with many counts. The V end was cut by 7 bases, the J end by 1 base, with 13 bases between. Germline lookup yields CDR1 SGHRS and CDR2 YFSETQ. This CDR3 has 14 residues. The sample comprised PBMCs or a T cell subset sorted from them (not recorded which). The clonotype was recovered from an adult woman who had mild COVID-19 (a few samples of this study predate the infection). Cell type and time point are not known. V usage is TRBV5-1 and J usage is TRBJ2-3; no firm D call. CDR3 DNA: TGCGCCAGCTACGTCTTGCCCGGCACAGATACGCAGTATTTT. Amino acid sequence: CASYVLPGTDTQYF.